The 30 T cell receptor beta chains given below trace back to one sample, sequenced in a study of T cell changes during pregnancy in multiple sclerosis. Clones were sequenced by immunoSEQ multiplex PCR, and TCRdb holds only the in-frame ones, with some missing. The sample lists fewer than 45,000 clones, just under 95% occurring once. The specimen comprised CD4+ T cells from peripheral blood mononuclear cells, sampled in the first trimester of pregnancy. All receptors come from a female donor with multiple sclerosis, enrolled in a pregnancy study.

The V gene is TRBV5-1, the J gene TRBJ2-1; 9 bases fit TRBD1. The J segment lost 8 bases and the V segment lost 0 bases, leaving 9 bases of the junction unmatched. The V gene's germline CDR1 is SGHRS and CDR2 YFSETQ. The length of the CDR3 is 16 residues. The chain's CDR3 is CASSLETGGASHEQFF. The CDR3 region has the DNA TGCGCCAGCAGCTTGGAAACAGGGGGCGCCTCCCATGAGCAGTTCTTC.

The chain couples TRBV11-2 to TRBJ2-3; D perhaps matches TRBD2 (5 bases). CDR3 length: 17 residues. Trimming stripped 5 bases from V and 3 bases from J, with 21 bases between. Germline CDR1 and CDR2: SGHAT and FQNNGV. CDR3 DNA sequence: TGTGCCAGCAGCCGGGTAGGTGTAGGTTGGAGGACAGATACGCAGTATTTT. Amino acids: CASSRVGVGWRTDTQYF.

In its sample, this clone was seen once. V is TRBV5-1 and J is TRBJ2-1; 13 bases are a match to TRBD2. The germline V gene encodes CDR1 SGHRS and CDR2 YFSETQ. Trimming took 4 bases from V and 10 from J; bases not matched to a gene: 11. This CDR3 is 16 amino acids long. CDR3 nucleotide sequence: TGCGCCAGCAGCAGCCAACTAGCGGGAGGGATGGGGGAGCAGTTCTTC. Translation: CASSSQLAGGMGEQFF. Based on the CDR3 plus reference TRBV5-1 and TRBJ2-1, the full variable domain is KAGVTQTPRYLIKTRGQQVTLSCSPISGHRSVSWYQQTPGQGLQFLFEYFSETQRNKGNFPGRFSGRQFSNSRSEMNVSTLELGDSALYLCASSSQLAGGMGEQFFGPGTRLTVL.

The chain joins TRBV2 to TRBJ2-2; 9 bases map to TRBD1. The V gene's germline CDR1 is SNHLY and CDR2 FYNNEI. The CDR3 is made up of 15 amino acids. V shed 4 bases, J shed 0 bases, and the junction held 0 bases outside the gene matches. The CDR3 nucleotides are TGTGCCAGCAGTGGACAGGGGGCGAACACCGGGGAGCTGTTTTTT. Translating it yields CASSGQGANTGELFF.

The chain links TRBV9 to TRBJ1-2; possibly TRBD1 for D (5 bases). V dropped 0 bases and J dropped 4 bases, with 10 bases sitting between them. The CDR3 contains 14 residues. The V gene's germline CDR1 is SGDLS and CDR2 YYNGEE. This CDR3 is CASSVGSGFYGYTF. CDR3 nucleotides: TGTGCCAGCAGCGTAGGGTCAGGGTTCTATGGCTACACCTTC.

The chain links TRBV19 to TRBJ2-2, with 7 positions matching TRBD1. The germline CDR1 and CDR2 sequences are LNHDA and SQIVND (reference sequence). The CDR3 sequence is 14 residues long. V trimming: 6 bases; J trimming: 6 bases; junction bases outside the gene matches: 7. The CDR3 here is CASRDIGQAGELFF. The CDR3 nucleotides read TGTGCCAGTAGAGACATAGGACAGGCCGGGGAGCTGTTTTTT.

The V gene is TRBV5-1, the J gene TRBJ2-7; D not resolved. Germline CDR1 and CDR2: SGHRS and YFSETQ. The V end was cut by 1 base, the J end by 11 bases, with 10 bases between. CDR3 size: 11 residues. The chain's CDR3 is CASSLPHPEYF. The DNA of the CDR3 is TGCGCCAGCAGCTTGCCCCACCCAGAGTACTTC.

This sequence joins TRBV7-2 and TRBJ1-1; D might be TRBD1 (5 bases). Trimming took off 1 base at V and 0 bases at J, with 12 bases between the two ends. The CDR3 totals 16 residues. The V gene's germline CDR1 is SGHTA and CDR2 FQGNSA. The CDR3 reads CASSLVGGVMNTEAFF. Here the CDR3 DNA reads TGTGCCAGCAGCTTAGTGGGGGGGGTGATGAACACTGAAGCTTTCTTT.

The chain employs TRBV6-6 and TRBJ2-3, with 8 positions matching TRBD1. The germline V gene has CDR1 MNHNY and CDR2 SVGAGI (reference sequence). The CDR3 runs 14 residues. V lost 2 bases and J lost 9; bases outside the gene matches: 7. The CDR3 nucleotides read TGTGCCAGCAGTTACCCCGGACAGGGCCAAACGCAGTATTTT. This encodes CASSYPGQGQTQYF.

The chain recombines TRBV5-1 with TRBJ2-7, with 8 bases that match TRBD2. The CDR3 consists of 16 residues. The V gene's germline CDR1 is SGHRS and CDR2 YFSETQ. After removal of 4 bases from V and 1 base from J, the junction contained 10 bases not matched to a gene. The CDR3 loop reads CASSPGGVASSYEQYF. DNA for the CDR3: TGCGCCAGCAGCCCGGGAGGGGTAGCGTCATCCTACGAGCAGTACTTC.

This rearrangement joins TRBV30 to TRBJ2-7; D not certain. In germline, CDR1 is GTSNPN, CDR2 SVGIG (reference sequence). This CDR3 is built from 10 residues. Trimming shortened V by 4 bases and J by 6 bases, and 7 bases separated the two germline ends. The CDR3 nucleotides read TGTGCCTGGACCGCTACCGAGCAGTACTTC. This codes for CAWTATEQYF.

The rearrangement uses TRBV6-5 and TRBJ2-7; D is unclear. V gave up 0 bases and J gave up 1 base, with 4 bases separating them. This CDR3 contains 13 residues. Germline V CDR1 and CDR2: MNHEY, SVGAGI. The CDR3 loop reads CASSYSTSYEQYF. The CDR3 region has the DNA TGTGCCAGCAGTTACTCGACTTCCTACGAGCAGTACTTC.

This chain uses TRBV2 with TRBJ2-5; 9 bases are shared with TRBD2. From germline, CDR1 is SNHLY and CDR2 FYNNEI. Trimming at V came to 6 bases and at J to 1 base, leaving 3 bases not matched to a gene. This CDR3 is 14 amino acids long. CDR3 coding DNA: TGTGCCAGCAGCCTGACTAGCGGCCAAGAGACCCAGTACTTC. Its translation is CASSLTSGQETQYF.

The rearrangement links TRBV30 to TRBJ1-1; D remains unclear. The CDR3 has 9 amino acids. The ends were cut back, 2 bases at V and 11 bases at J, with 6 bases in the middle. Germline lookup yields CDR1 GTSNPN and CDR2 SVGIG (reference sequence). For the CDR3, the DNA is TGTGCCTGGAGTCCTAGGGCTTTCTTT. It encodes CAWSPRAFF.

A single count supports this clone. The V and J genes are TRBV7-2 and TRBJ2-7, with 9 bases aligning to TRBD2. The CDR3 sequence is 16 residues long. The J segment lost 6 bases and the V segment lost 5 bases, leaving 14 bases of the junction unmatched. Germline CDR1 is SGHTA and CDR2 is FQGNSA. This chain's CDR3 is CASSPPGLARSGEQYF. DNA of the CDR3: TGTGCCAGCAGCCCCCCGGGACTAGCAAGGTCGGGCGAGCAGTACTTC.

V is TRBV28 and J is TRBJ2-1, with 8 bases identical to TRBD2. Per germline, CDR1 MDHEN and CDR2 SYDVKM. The CDR3 has 14 amino acids. The J segment lost 9 bases and the V segment lost 8 bases, leaving 12 bases of the junction unmatched. The DNA of the CDR3 is TGTGCCAGCGGGCGACTAGCGAGAGAGGGTGAGCAGTTCTTC. The encoded protein is CASGRLAREGEQFF.

The chain recombines TRBV5-1 with TRBJ1-1, with D uncertain. The V gene's germline CDR1 is SGHRS and CDR2 YFSETQ. Trimming shortened V by 9 bases and J by 1 base, and 16 bases separated the two germline ends. CDR3 length: 14 amino acids. The CDR3 coding sequence is TGCGCCACTGGGTTAGGAGATCCGAACACTGAAGCTTTCTTT. This codes for CATGLGDPNTEAFF. The full variable domain, in which reference TRBV5-1 and TRBJ1-1 provide the parts outside the CDR3, is KAGVTQTPRYLIKTRGQQVTLSCSPISGHRSVSWYQQTPGQGLQFLFEYFSETQRNKGNFPGRFSGRQFSNSRSEMNVSTLELGDSALYLCATGLGDPNTEAFFGQGTRLTVV.

J is TRBJ2-2 and V is TRBV28; perhaps TRBD2 as D (6 bases). CDR1 and CDR2 (germline): MDHEN, SYDVKM. The V and J ends lost 0 bases and 5 bases respectively, with 10 bases between them. CDR3 length: 15 amino acids. The CDR3 coding sequence is TGTGCCAGCAGTTTATGGACCAGCGGGACCGGGGAGCTGTTTTTT. Protein: CASSLWTSGTGELFF.

The chain joins TRBV7-8 to TRBJ2-2; TRBD2 agrees at 10 bases. With V trimmed by 2 bases and J by 2 bases, 14 bases remained unmatched. CDR1 and CDR2 (germline): SGHVS, FQNEAQ. This CDR3 contains 20 residues. CDR3 residues: CASSLRGGASGRINTGELFF. The CDR3 coding sequence is TGTGCCAGCAGCTTAAGGGGGGGGGCTAGCGGGAGAATAAACACCGGGGAGCTGTTTTTT. Complete variable domain (other parts from reference TRBV7-8 and TRBJ2-2): GAGVSQSPRYKVAKRGQDVALRCDPISGHVSLFWYQQALGQGPEFLTYFQNEAQLDKSGLPSDRFFAERPEGSVSTLKIQRTQQEDSAVYLCASSLRGGASGRINTGELFFGEGSRLTVL.

The DNA for the CDR3 is TGTGCCAGTAGTAGCTCGGGACAGCGCTACGAGCAGTACTTC. Translated: CASSSSGQRYEQYF. The chain links TRBV19 to TRBJ2-7; 7 positions match TRBD1. CDR1 is LNHDA and CDR2 is SQIVND in the germline V gene (reference sequence). The ends lost 4 bases at V and 3 bases at J; junction bases unmatched: 6. The CDR3 sequence is 14 residues long.

The chain recombines TRBV19 with TRBJ2-7, with 8 bases aligning to TRBD2. Trimming cost V 8 bases and J 7 bases; bases outside gene matches: 10. Germline lookup yields CDR1 LNHDA and CDR2 SQIVND (reference sequence). There are 13 residues in the CDR3. The CDR3 DNA reads as TGTGCCAGTGCCGACTTAAGCGGGAGTGAGCAGTACTTC. It yields the protein CASADLSGSEQYF.

This chain joins TRBV19 and TRBJ2-2; TRBD2 agrees at 16 bases. This CDR3 spans 20 amino acids. After removal of 8 bases from V and 5 bases from J, the junction contained 17 bases not matched to a gene. Germline lookup yields CDR1 LNHDA and CDR2 SQIVND (reference sequence). The chain's CDR3 is CASQSADRGLAGGETGELFF. CDR3 bases: TGTGCCAGTCAGTCGGCGGACAGGGGACTAGCGGGAGGGGAGACCGGGGAGCTGTTTTTT.

Comments on this clone: One end of the junction is discordant with germline, which a read error may explain. This sample also contains other DNA sequences that code for the same CDR3. The chain combines TRBV7-7 with TRBJ2-7; 14 bases are a match to TRBD2. Germline loops: CDR1 SSHAT, CDR2 FNYEAQ (reference sequence). This CDR3 spans 15 amino acids. CDR3: CASSPGLAGVYEQYF. CDR3 DNA: TGTGCTAGCAGCCCGGGACTAGCGGGAGTGTACGAGCAGTACTTC.

In its sample, this clone was seen once. This rearrangement joins TRBV7-9 to TRBJ2-7, with 9 positions matching TRBD2. Germline V lookup: CDR1 SEHNR, CDR2 FQNEAQ (reference sequence). Trimming at V came to 5 bases and at J to 1 base, leaving 3 bases not matched to a gene. CDR3 length: 14 amino acids. The CDR3 DNA is TGTGCCAGCAGCAAAAGCGGGAGGTCCTACGAGCAGTACTTC. It translates to CASSKSGRSYEQYF.

V and J are TRBV20-1 and TRBJ1-4; tentatively, D is TRBD1 (6 bases). The CDR3 covers 11 residues. V was pared by 3 bases and J by 12 bases, with 11 bases between. From germline, CDR1 is DFQATT and CDR2 SNEGSKA (reference sequence). CDR3 residues: CSASDRSELFF. In DNA, the CDR3 is TGCAGTGCTAGTGACAGGTCGGAACTGTTTTTT.

Ten or more counts support this clone. The V call is TRBV19, the J call TRBJ2-3, with a tentative D call TRBD2 (6 bases). V was trimmed by 9 bases and J by 3 bases, leaving 16 bases between them. CDR1 and CDR2 (germline): LNHDA, SQIVND (reference sequence). CDR3 length: 14 residues. The CDR3 here is CASSGFGGTDTQYF. The DNA for the CDR3 is TGTGCCAGCTCTGGCTTCGGGGGAACAGATACGCAGTATTTT.

The chain carries TRBV19 and TRBJ1-1; 9 bases align to TRBD1. The CDR3 contains 16 residues. V shed 4 bases and J 0 bases; nucleotides not matched to a gene: 6. The V gene's germline CDR1 is LNHDA and CDR2 SQIVND (reference sequence). The CDR3 loop is CASSTDRGNLNTEAFF. CDR3 in DNA: TGTGCCAGTAGTACTGACAGGGGGAACTTGAACACTGAAGCTTTCTTT.

This chain connects TRBV7-3 to TRBJ2-2; perhaps TRBD1 as D (5 bases). Trimming took 6 bases from V and 5 from J, leaving 13 bases between them. The CDR3 has 14 residues. Germline V gives CDR1 SGHTA, CDR2 FQGTGA. The CDR3 sequence: CASSYYQGTGELFF. The CDR3 coding sequence is TGTGCCAGCAGTTATTACCAGGGAACCGGGGAGCTGTTTTTT.

CDR3 bases: TGTGCCAGCAGCGGCGACAGAAGCTACGAGCAGTACTTC. It encodes CASSGDRSYEQYF. The chain couples TRBV13 to TRBJ2-7; a weak D match, TRBD1 (5 bases). V lost 5 bases and J 3 bases, leaving 11 bases between the germline ends. Germline lookup yields CDR1 PRHDT and CDR2 FYEKMQ (reference sequence). This CDR3 is 13 amino acids long.

This clone was found a few times. V and J are TRBV27 and TRBJ2-7; TRBD2 is a possible D gene (5 bases). Germline CDR1 reads MNHEY; CDR2 reads SMNVEV (reference sequence). The V gene lost 5 bases and the J gene lost 2 bases, with 16 bases spanning the gap. This CDR3 is 15 amino acids long. This CDR3 is CASSHIPGNPYEQYF. In DNA, the CDR3 is TGTGCCAGCAGTCACATCCCCGGGAATCCCTACGAGCAGTACTTC.